What follows describes a single T cell receptor (beta chain). The antigen is unknown. Germline V CDR1 and CDR2: MNHEY, SVGEGT. This CDR3 contains 15 residues. This sample is drawn from a study of monozygotic twins with inflammatory bowel disease. Study findings and constraints: Healthy co-twins, by inverse Simpson, had higher TCRbeta diversity than their siblings with IBD.

The authors used 3,000 to 3,500 ng of total RNA per TCR library. The team made cDNA by running eight separate reactions for each sample. TCRdb re-called the 5' RACE reads, yielding one record per CDR3 amino acid sequence without DNA. This sample's clone table lists around 140,000 distinct CDR3 sequences. This chain connects TRBV6-2 or TRBV6-3 to TRBJ2-7; TCRdb proposes TRBD2, but this gene call is untestable without DNA. The TCR sequence derives from a human donor with ulcerative colitis or Crohn's disease, or a healthy co-twin of an affected twin (not recorded which). The sequencing input was blood. CDR3: CASSYGGRAMNEQYF.